The 20 T cell receptor beta chains below all came from one sample that was sequenced in a study of PD-L1 blockade in urothelial cancer. Clones were sequenced by immunoSEQ multiplex PCR, and TCRdb holds only the in-frame ones, with some missing. The sample includes roughly 49,000 clones, 70% to 90% seen only once; the top ten take approximately 7.6%. Sequencing was performed on PBMCs, taken around atezolizumab (anti-PD-L1) treatment. These receptors were collected from a man aged 55 to 70 with urothelial cancer.

The gene calls are TRBV6-1 and TRBJ1-3, with a tentative D call TRBD1 (5 bases). Germline values: CDR1 MNHNS, CDR2 SASEGT. The CDR3 consists of 16 residues. The V end was cut by 4 bases, the J end by 2 bases, with 15 bases between. For the CDR3, the DNA is TGTGCCAGCAGTGTACAAATCGGGGGGGCTGGAAACACCATATATTTT. This translates into CASSVQIGGAGNTIYF.

V gene TRBV27 combines with J gene TRBJ1-3, with D perhaps TRBD1 (6 bases). Between the trimmed V and J ends, which lost 8 bases and 1 base, there was a span of 15 bases. The germline V gene encodes CDR1 MNHEY and CDR2 SMNVEV (reference sequence). This CDR3 comprises 15 residues. The CDR3 region has the DNA TGTGCCAGCCGAGTGACAGGCGCGTCTGGAAACACCATATATTTT. This gives the protein CASRVTGASGNTIYF.

The rearrangement uses TRBV5-1 and TRBJ2-2; TRBD1 might be the D (6 bases). The germline gives CDR1 SGHRS, CDR2 YFSETQ. This CDR3 contains 13 residues. V lost 5 bases and J 7 bases, leaving 12 bases between the germline ends. CDR3 protein: CASRGQGYGELFF. The CDR3 nucleotides read TGCGCCAGCAGGGGACAAGGGTACGGGGAGCTGTTTTTT.

The chain has TRBV6-1 and TRBJ1-1; D ambiguous. The germline V and J ends were trimmed by 2 bases and 2 bases, with 12 bases remaining between them. The length of the CDR3 is 15 residues. The germline CDR1 and CDR2 sequences are MNHNS and SASEGT. The CDR3 reads CASSEPREGNTEAFF. The CDR3 nucleotides read TGTGCCAGCAGTGAACCTCGGGAGGGCAACACTGAAGCTTTCTTT.

The V gene is TRBV4-3, the J gene TRBJ2-5; D ambiguous. V was clipped by 0 bases and J by 7 bases, with 9 bases between them. The germline V gene encodes CDR1 LGHNA and CDR2 YSLEER. This CDR3 region has 13 residues. The CDR3 spells CASSQDVAGTQYF. Here the CDR3 DNA reads TGCGCCAGCAGCCAAGATGTAGCCGGGACCCAGTACTTC.

The chain carries TRBV7-3 and TRBJ1-5; D perhaps matches TRBD1 (5 bases). The CDR3 extends over 17 amino acids. Trimming removed 5 bases at V and 0 bases at J, with 17 bases between. Germline CDR1 reads SGHTA; CDR2 reads FQGTGA. The chain's CDR3 is CASSRAGCPYSNQPQHF. The CDR3 DNA follows: TGTGCCAGCAGCCGAGCAGGGTGCCCGTATAGCAATCAGCCCCAGCATTTT.

The V gene is TRBV4-3, the J gene TRBJ2-7; a weak D match, TRBD1 (8 bases). Germline V lookup: CDR1 LGHNA, CDR2 YSLEER. The CDR3 has 13 residues. The V end lost 3 bases, the J end lost 6 bases, and 12 bases lay between the germline ends. The CDR3 protein is CASSQGGTGEQYF. The DNA for the CDR3 is TGCGCCAGCAGCCAGGGGGGGACAGGCGAGCAGTACTTC.

The chain employs TRBV6-1 and TRBJ1-2; the D gene is possibly TRBD1 (5 bases). Germline CDR1 MNHNS, CDR2 SASEGT. This CDR3 has 12 residues. The ends were cut back, 5 bases at V and 4 bases at J, with 8 bases in the middle. The CDR3 sequence: CASSSQVYGYTF. As DNA, the CDR3 is TGTGCCAGCAGTTCACAGGTCTATGGCTACACCTTC.

The gene calls are TRBV5-4 and TRBJ2-1; the D gene is possibly TRBD1 (5 bases). The CDR3 loop spans 13 amino acids. CDR1 is SGHNT, CDR2 YYREEE, per germline (reference sequence). Deletions cut 4 bases from V and 5 bases from J, with 10 bases between. The CDR3 DNA sequence: TGTGCCAGCAGCCGCAGGGTGGACAATGAGCAGTTCTTC. This codes for CASSRRVDNEQFF.

V and J are TRBV5-4 and TRBJ2-1, with 8 bases that match TRBD2. Germline CDR1 is SGHNT and CDR2 is YYREEE (reference sequence). Germline trimming cut 3 bases from V and 1 base from J; bases unmatched to any gene: 6. This CDR3 has 16 amino acids. CDR3 region: CASSSPRGESYNEQFF. In DNA form, the CDR3 reads TGTGCCAGCAGCTCCCCGCGGGGGGAGTCCTACAATGAGCAGTTCTTC.

The J gene is TRBJ1-3, the V gene TRBV7-9, with 10 positions matching TRBD1. Germline V gene sequence: CDR1 SEHNR, CDR2 FQNEAQ (reference sequence). This CDR3 spans 16 amino acids. V gave up 4 bases and J gave up 3 bases; unmatched junction bases: 6. The DNA of the CDR3 is TGTGCCAGCAGCTGGACAGGGGGGGAAGGTGGAAACACCATATATTTT. Protein sequence: CASSWTGGEGGNTIYF.

The chain has TRBV18 and TRBJ2-1; TRBD2 agrees at 7 bases. The ends lost 3 bases at V and 0 bases at J; junction bases unmatched: 8. Germline V gene sequence: CDR1 KGHSH, CDR2 LQKENI. This CDR3 has 17 amino acids. CDR3 bases: TGTGCCAGCTCACCTGAGGCTAGCGGAGCCTCCTACAATGAGCAGTTCTTC. Its protein product is CASSPEASGASYNEQFF.

The chain carries TRBV28 and TRBJ1-6; D uncertain. Germline V gene sequence: CDR1 MDHEN, CDR2 SYDVKM. This CDR3 comprises 12 residues. V was trimmed by 8 bases and J by 7 bases, leaving 9 bases between them. The CDR3 DNA is TGTGCCAGCCGCAAAGCCAATTCACCCCTCCACTTT. It specifies CASRKANSPLHF. Filled out from reference TRBV28 and TRBJ1-6, the complete variable domain reads DVKVTQSSRYLVKRTGEKVFLECVQDMDHENMFWYRQDPGLGLRLIYFSYDVKMKEKGDIPEGYSVSREKKERFSLILESASTNQTSMYLCASRKANSPLHFGNGTRLTVT.

This chain links TRBV6-1 with TRBJ2-1, with 9 positions matching TRBD1. Germline V lookup: CDR1 MNHNS, CDR2 SASEGT. The CDR3 runs to 18 residues. Unmatched junction bases numbered 16, after V lost 3 bases and J lost 7 bases. The CDR3 here is CASSDITTRTGVRNEQFF. DNA of the CDR3: TGTGCCAGCAGTGACATTACGACGAGGACAGGGGTGAGAAATGAGCAGTTCTTC.

The chain combines TRBV6-5 with TRBJ1-1; no firm D call. Germline loops: CDR1 MNHEY, CDR2 SVGAGI. The CDR3 consists of 15 residues. V was cut by 2 bases and J by 3 bases, with 13 bases left in between. Here the CDR3 DNA reads TGTGCCAGCAGTTACACCGTGCGGGCGGACACTGAAGCTTTCTTT. Protein: CASSYTVRADTEAFF.

This clone was observed a single time. The J gene is TRBJ1-1, the V gene TRBV11-3, with D hard to call. The V gene lost 8 bases and the J gene lost 2 bases, with 12 bases spanning the gap. The CDR3 totals 13 residues. Germline CDR1 SGHNT, CDR2 YENEEA. CDR3 in amino acids: CASRLAGNTEAFF. The CDR3 nucleotides are TGTGCCAGCCGATTAGCGGGAAACACTGAAGCTTTCTTT.

The chain employs TRBV7-2 and TRBJ1-2; D is unresolved. V shed 1 base and J shed 2 bases, with 11 bases lying between them. CDR3 size: 15 residues. Germline V gene sequence: CDR1 SGHTA, CDR2 FQGNSA. CDR3 DNA sequence: TGTGCCAGCAGCTTAGTACTTGGAGCGAACTATGGCTACACCTTC. It codes for CASSLVLGANYGYTF.

V gene TRBV5-6 combines with J gene TRBJ2-7, with D possibly being TRBD1 (6 bases). This CDR3 is 13 amino acids long. Germline loops: CDR1 SGHDT, CDR2 YYEEEE. Deletions cut 1 base from V and 5 bases from J, with 10 bases between. The CDR3 region is CASSLYRVHEQYF. In nucleotides, the CDR3 is TGTGCCAGCAGCTTGTACAGGGTCCACGAGCAGTACTTC. Full variable domain (remainder filled in from reference TRBV5-6 and TRBJ2-7): DAGVTQSPTHLIKTRGQQVTLRCSPKSGHDTVSWYQQALGQGPQFIFQYYEEEERQRGNFPDRFSGHQFPNYSSELNVNALLLGDSALYLCASSLYRVHEQYFGPGTRLTVT.

The chain carries TRBV25-1 and TRBJ2-5, with D perhaps matching TRBD2 (6 bases). Germline CDR1 reads MGHDK; CDR2 reads SYGVNS. Trimming shortened V by 0 bases and J by 5 bases, and 22 bases separated the two germline ends. The CDR3 is made up of 18 amino acids. The CDR3 region is CASSEYIVGDSGWETQYF. The DNA of the CDR3 is TGTGCCAGCAGTGAATATATAGTTGGGGACTCGGGTTGGGAGACCCAGTACTTC.

The J gene is TRBJ2-3, the V gene TRBV6-1, with 7 positions matching TRBD1. This CDR3 is 14 amino acids long. From germline, CDR1 is MNHNS and CDR2 SASEGT. The junction had 5 bases not matched to a gene; V was cut back by 7 bases and J by 1 base. CDR3 DNA sequence: TGTGCCAGCAACCCCGGGACAGGCACAGATACGCAGTATTTT. Its translation: CASNPGTGTDTQYF.